A selection of T cell receptor beta chains follows, all from one sample in a study of early T cells in non-severe SARS-CoV-2 infection. TCRdb analysed the 5' RACE reads with MiXCR anew, one entry per CDR3 protein. The sample carries 80,000 to 95,000 distinct CDR3 sequences, 14% recorded once. The sample consisted of whole blood. The receptor set was obtained from an adult who was a healthcare worker with PCR-confirmed SARS-CoV-2 infection or an uninfected control (not recorded which). The CDR3 runs from the conserved cysteine through the conserved F or W. The order of the fields is CDR3 DNA, CDR3 protein, V gene, J gene, clone size, D gene. D genes are given only for firm matches. Rows may omit the clone size; those that give it use once, few, many or a size class.

CDR3nt: TGTGCCAGCAGTCCAAAGAACTATGGCTACACCTTC
CDR3aa: CASSPKNYGYTF
v_gene: TRBV28
j_gene: TRBJ1-2
abundance: many
d_gene: .

CDR3nt: TGTGCCAGCAGCTTACAAGTACAGAACACTGAAGCTTTCTTT
CDR3aa: CASSLQVQNTEAFF
v_gene: TRBV7-9
j_gene: TRBJ1-1
abundance: once
d_gene: .

CDR3nt: TGTGCCAGCAGCTCAACCTGGAACGCGGGGGGGTTATTCTTC
CDR3aa: CASSSTWNAGGLFF
v_gene: TRBV7-2
j_gene: TRBJ2-1
abundance: few
d_gene: TRBD2

CDR3nt: TGCGCCATCTTTTCCCCGGTGAGGCTGAACACTGAAGCTTTCTTT
CDR3aa: CAIFSPVRLNTEAFF
v_gene: TRBV10-1
j_gene: TRBJ1-1
abundance: .
d_gene: .

CDR3nt: TGTGCCAGCAGCTTAGAAGGGGGATCTAATGGCTACACCTTC
CDR3aa: CASSLEGGSNGYTF
v_gene: TRBV7-9
j_gene: TRBJ1-2
abundance: many
d_gene: .

CDR3nt: TGTGCCAGCAGTGCCGGGACTAGCGGGGGCTACGAGCAGTACTTC
CDR3aa: CASSAGTSGGYEQYF
v_gene: TRBV28
j_gene: TRBJ2-7
abundance: .
d_gene: TRBD2

CDR3nt: TGTGCCAGCAAACCGGGGACAGGGACCTACGAGCAGTACTTC
CDR3aa: CASKPGTGTYEQYF
v_gene: TRBV18
j_gene: TRBJ2-7
abundance: .
d_gene: TRBD1

CDR3nt: TGTGCCAGCAGGCTACAGGGGGCTAACACCGGGGAGCTGTTTTTT
CDR3aa: CASRLQGANTGELFF
v_gene: TRBV2
j_gene: TRBJ2-2
abundance: .
d_gene: TRBD1

CDR3nt: TGTGCCAGCAGTCCCAGACTCAGATTAAATCAGCCCCAGCATTTT
CDR3aa: CASSPRLRLNQPQHF
v_gene: TRBV7-2
j_gene: TRBJ1-5
abundance: few
d_gene: .

CDR3nt: TGCAGTGCTAGGACGGACGCGGGGGGTGCCTACGAGCAGTACTTC
CDR3aa: CSARTDAGGAYEQYF
v_gene: TRBV20-1
j_gene: TRBJ2-7
abundance: .
d_gene: TRBD2

CDR3nt: TGTGCCATCGCCCAGGGTGGGTGGCGGACCCAGTACTTC
CDR3aa: CAIAQGGWRTQYF
v_gene: TRBV12-3/TRBV12-4
j_gene: TRBJ2-5
abundance: many
d_gene: .

CDR3nt: TGTGCCAGCAGCTCAACAATGACCCAGTACTTC
CDR3aa: CASSSTMTQYF
v_gene: TRBV28
j_gene: TRBJ2-5
abundance: many
d_gene: .

CDR3nt: TGCGCCAGCAGCTTGGCCCTAGCCCCCTACAATGAGCAGTTCTTC
CDR3aa: CASSLALAPYNEQFF
v_gene: TRBV5-1
j_gene: TRBJ2-1
abundance: .
d_gene: .

CDR3nt: TGCAGTGCTGCCAAGGGACAGGGTTATCAGCCCCAGCATTTT
CDR3aa: CSAAKGQGYQPQHF
v_gene: TRBV20-1
j_gene: TRBJ1-5
abundance: .
d_gene: TRBD1

CDR3nt: TGTGCCAGCAGCCCCGGACAGGGCCTAGCCTACAATGAGCAGTTCTTC
CDR3aa: CASSPGQGLAYNEQFF
v_gene: TRBV5-5
j_gene: TRBJ2-1
abundance: .
d_gene: TRBD1

CDR3nt: TGTGCCAGCTCCGGGAGAAACATTCAGTACTTC
CDR3aa: CASSGRNIQYF
v_gene: TRBV6-2/TRBV6-3
j_gene: TRBJ2-4
abundance: .
d_gene: .

CDR3nt: TGCGCCAGCAGCTTGGCTCCGGGGAGTCCGTACTACGAGCAGTACTTC
CDR3aa: CASSLAPGSPYYEQYF
v_gene: TRBV5-1
j_gene: TRBJ2-7
abundance: .
d_gene: .

CDR3nt: TGTGCCAGCAGACTAGACCGCAACACTGAAGCTTTCTTT
CDR3aa: CASRLDRNTEAFF
v_gene: TRBV11-2
j_gene: TRBJ1-1
abundance: .
d_gene: .

CDR3nt: TGTGCCAGCCGATCTGGAGGGAATTCACCCCTCCACTTT
CDR3aa: CASRSGGNSPLHF
v_gene: TRBV28
j_gene: TRBJ1-6
abundance: few
d_gene: .

CDR3nt: TGTGCCAGCAGCCCCACCCGGGGCACAGATACGCAGTATTTT
CDR3aa: CASSPTRGTDTQYF
v_gene: TRBV3-1
j_gene: TRBJ2-3
abundance: few
d_gene: .

CDR3nt: TGTGCCAGCAGCGTAGAGATTAGCGGGGTAGGCACAGATACGCAGTATTTT
CDR3aa: CASSVEISGVGTDTQYF
v_gene: TRBV9
j_gene: TRBJ2-3
abundance: few
d_gene: TRBD2

CDR3nt: TGTGCCAGCAGCAATCCGGGACAGACCTACGAGCAGTACTTC
CDR3aa: CASSNPGQTYEQYF
v_gene: TRBV11-1
j_gene: TRBJ2-7
abundance: .
d_gene: TRBD1

CDR3nt: TGTGCCAGCAGGCGGACTGCTGGTCAGCCCCAGCATTTT
CDR3aa: CASRRTAGQPQHF
v_gene: TRBV12-3/TRBV12-4
j_gene: TRBJ1-5
abundance: few
d_gene: .

CDR3nt: TGCAGCGTTGAAGGGGACAGGGGCTACTACGAGCAGTACTTC
CDR3aa: CSVEGDRGYYEQYF
v_gene: TRBV29-1
j_gene: TRBJ2-7
abundance: .
d_gene: TRBD1

CDR3nt: TGTGCCAGCACTGCCCCGGGACTAGCGGGCCAAGAGACCCAGTACTTC
CDR3aa: CASTAPGLAGQETQYF
v_gene: TRBV7-2
j_gene: TRBJ2-5
abundance: few
d_gene: TRBD2

CDR3nt: TGCGCCAGCAGCCAAGCCAGCGATGGCTACACCTTC
CDR3aa: CASSQASDGYTF
v_gene: TRBV4-1
j_gene: TRBJ1-2
abundance: once
d_gene: .

CDR3nt: TGTGCCAGCAGTGTCGGGGGGGGCCTGGTGGACATTCAGTACTTC
CDR3aa: CASSVGGGLVDIQYF
v_gene: TRBV2
j_gene: TRBJ2-4
abundance: .
d_gene: TRBD2

CDR3nt: TGCGCCAGCAGCCAAGGAAAGGGAACTGAAGCTTTCTTT
CDR3aa: CASSQGKGTEAFF
v_gene: TRBV4-1
j_gene: TRBJ1-1
abundance: .
d_gene: .

CDR3nt: TGTGCCAGCAGTTATTCGACAGGGTATATCCCTGAAGCTTTCTTT
CDR3aa: CASSYSTGYIPEAFF
v_gene: TRBV6-9
j_gene: TRBJ1-1
abundance: .
d_gene: TRBD1

CDR3nt: TGCGCCAGCAGCCAAGATGGGGTCCCAACTAATGAAAAACTGTTTTTT
CDR3aa: CASSQDGVPTNEKLFF
v_gene: TRBV4-3
j_gene: TRBJ1-4
abundance: .
d_gene: .

CDR3nt: TGTGCCAGCAGCCAGGGGAAGGACACTGAAGCTTTCTTT
CDR3aa: CASSQGKDTEAFF
v_gene: TRBV3-1
j_gene: TRBJ1-1
abundance: many
d_gene: .

CDR3nt: TGTGCCAGCAGACGACGGGGTTATAATGAAAAACTGTTTTTT
CDR3aa: CASRRRGYNEKLFF
v_gene: TRBV6-5
j_gene: TRBJ1-4
abundance: .
d_gene: .

CDR3nt: TGTGCCAGCAGCCTCACTCCCGGGACAGGGGGCTATGAGACCCAGTACTTC
CDR3aa: CASSLTPGTGGYETQYF
v_gene: TRBV7-3
j_gene: TRBJ2-5
abundance: .
d_gene: TRBD1

CDR3nt: TGCGCCAGCAGCTTTACGGCAGGACAAGAGACCCAGTACTTC
CDR3aa: CASSFTAGQETQYF
v_gene: TRBV5-1
j_gene: TRBJ2-5
abundance: few
d_gene: .

CDR3nt: TGCAGCGTTCCTTATTACAATGAGCAGTTCTTC
CDR3aa: CSVPYYNEQFF
v_gene: TRBV29-1
j_gene: TRBJ2-1
abundance: .
d_gene: .

CDR3nt: TGTGCCAGCAGCTTCGGCCCACTAGGGAATGAGCAGTTCTTC
CDR3aa: CASSFGPLGNEQFF
v_gene: TRBV7-2
j_gene: TRBJ2-1
abundance: .
d_gene: .

CDR3nt: TGTGCCAGCAGCCCTTTCAACACAGATACGCAGTATTTT
CDR3aa: CASSPFNTDTQYF
v_gene: TRBV3-1
j_gene: TRBJ2-3
abundance: many
d_gene: .